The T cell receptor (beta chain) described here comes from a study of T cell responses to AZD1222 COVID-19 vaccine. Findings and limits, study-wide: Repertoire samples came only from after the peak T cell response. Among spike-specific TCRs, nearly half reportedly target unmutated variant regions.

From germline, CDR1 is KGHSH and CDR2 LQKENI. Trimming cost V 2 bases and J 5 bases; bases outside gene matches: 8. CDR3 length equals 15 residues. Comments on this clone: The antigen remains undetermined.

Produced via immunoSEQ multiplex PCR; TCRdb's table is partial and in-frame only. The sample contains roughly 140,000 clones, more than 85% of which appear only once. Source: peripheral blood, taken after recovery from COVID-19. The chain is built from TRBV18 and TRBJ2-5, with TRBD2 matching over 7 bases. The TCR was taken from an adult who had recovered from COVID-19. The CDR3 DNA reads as TGTGCCAGCTCACCAGGACTAGAGGTTGTGGAGACCCAGTACTTC. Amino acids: CASSPGLEVVETQYF.